This TCR beta chain was retrieved from a study of quantifying T cell responses using KT2 cells (dated by TCRdb to about 2017). General notes on the study: RNA was DNase-treated and reverse transcribed with TCR alpha and beta constant-region primers, mostly using SuperScript III. Under optimum conditions, the T4 ligation step was estimated to exceed 8% efficiency. To prevent over-amplification, PCR2 was performed as a SYBR Green qPCR and halted at a predetermined fluorescence threshold. On the study overall, not on this receptor specifically: KT2 sequences were still detected at the lowest spike-in tested, roughly one KT2 cell per 100,000 PBMC. At very high KT2 spike-in numbers, detection of KT2 sequences reached saturation. A linear scaling of KT2 alpha and beta sequence counts with input KT2 cell number was observed over several orders of magnitude. No side-by-side comparison of the pipeline with other TCR sequencing techniques was included in the study.

Library preparation employed UMI-ligation and nested PCR. A single-stranded oligonucleotide carrying the Illumina SP2 sequence and a UMI was ligated to the cDNA 3' end using T4 RNA ligase 1. PCR1 used around 4 cycles (98 degrees C 15 s, 69 degrees C 30 s, 72 degrees C 40 s), and the beta primer was an equimolar mix of RC1.1 and RC1.2 that covered TRBC1 and TRBC2. Starting at PCR2, the TCR alpha and beta chains were handled separately, and sample indices and Illumina adaptors were added. Placed after an 8-base spacer, the UMI was made up of 12 random nucleotides arranged as two hexamers with a spacer between them. Libraries were sequenced on an Illumina MiSeq with v2 2x251 paired-end chemistry, typically about a dozen samples per run. PhiX DNA was added at about 5-8% to each sequencing library so that diversity was increased. Per the authors' processing: bcl2fastq converted raw reads to FASTQ, and Demultiplexor demultiplexed the reads by dual indices. Decombinator assigned V and J genes by tag matching, allowing a single base-pair mismatch. UMIs were used by Collapsinator to correct both sequencing errors and frequency errors caused by PCR heterogeneity. CDR3Translator converted Decombinator identifiers into nucleotide sequence, translated that sequence into amino acids, and extracted CDR3 based on C- and N-terminal motifs. A cluster of KT2 sequences sharing one unique molecular identifier was counted as one distinct KT2 TCR. TCRdb trimmed public reads at Q25 via fastp, called clones via MiXCR and kept in-frame beta chains. Every entry covers one CDR3 protein and lists the most common genes and DNA from its rows. The V and J calls follow TCRdb's processing rather than the paper's. Present in this sample are around 35,000 distinct CDR3 sequences, around 10% of which were seen just once. Around 9.8% of the sample goes to the ten largest clones.

To test the sensitivity and accuracy of the pipeline, known numbers of KT2, a T cell clone whose TCR had already been sequenced, were spiked into unfractionated PBMC. KT2 cells were mixed with a fixed number of PBMC to create a range of KT2-to-PBMC ratios. This clonotype was counted many times. Its antigen is still unknown. No much larger clone is present one base from it, and per-base qualities are unavailable. V drops 3 bases and J drops 4 bases, leaving 12 bases in between. Taken from the germline V gene (reference sequence), the CDR1 and CDR2 loops are SGHNT and YYREEE. The CDR3 holds 14 amino acids from the cysteine to the phenylalanine. The read is trimmed to its CDR3 DNA, 42 bases read in frame from base 1.

The TCR comes from a human donor. Recombination connected TRBV5-4 to TRBJ2-3, and perhaps TRBD2 as D gene, on 6 matching bases. Sequencing was done on a sample of PBMCs spiked with cells of the T cell clone KT2. The CDR3 region reads CASSSGTLPDTQYF. The base sequence is TGTGCCAGCAGCTCCGGGACTCTACCAGATACGCAGTATTTT.